This TCR beta chain was captured by sequencing in a study of T cells in tuberculosis. Repertoires were generated with immunoSEQ multiplex PCR, while TCRdb's copy carries only in-frame clones and drops some. Altogether tens of thousands of clones are present, roughly 95% being singletons, with the ten largest covering around 2%. Concerning this clone itself: Its antigen is unidentified.

The CDR3 consists of 19 residues. The trim removed 0 bases at V and 4 bases at J, leaving 9 bases unmatched. In germline, CDR1 is MGHRA, CDR2 YSYEKL. Whole-study findings and limits: The TCR-beta difference was not significant; alpha differences partly reflected length.

The V gene is TRBV4-1, the J gene TRBJ2-1, with TRBD2 matching 13 bases. The sequenced sample was PBMCs. The sequence was obtained from a donor between 5 and 29 years old with latent tuberculosis or without tuberculosis infection. The CDR3 here is CASSQDRQLAGGGYNEQFF. The CDR3 DNA follows: TGCGCCAGCAGCCAAGACCGTCAACTAGCGGGAGGGGGTTACAATGAGCAGTTCTTC.